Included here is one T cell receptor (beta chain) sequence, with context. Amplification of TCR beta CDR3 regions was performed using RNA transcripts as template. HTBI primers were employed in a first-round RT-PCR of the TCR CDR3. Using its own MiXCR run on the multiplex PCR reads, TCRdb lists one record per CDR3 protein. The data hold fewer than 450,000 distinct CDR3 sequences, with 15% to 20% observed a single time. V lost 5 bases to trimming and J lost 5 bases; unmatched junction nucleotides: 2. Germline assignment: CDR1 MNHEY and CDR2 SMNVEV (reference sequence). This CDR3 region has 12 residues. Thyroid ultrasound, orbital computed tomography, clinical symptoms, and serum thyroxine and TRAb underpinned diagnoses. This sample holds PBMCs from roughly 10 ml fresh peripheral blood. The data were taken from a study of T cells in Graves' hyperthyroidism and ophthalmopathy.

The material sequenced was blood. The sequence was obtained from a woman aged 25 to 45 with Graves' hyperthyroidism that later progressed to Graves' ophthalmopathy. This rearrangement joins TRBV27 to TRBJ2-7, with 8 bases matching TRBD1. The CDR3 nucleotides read TGTGCCAGCAGTCGGACAGGGCACGAGCAGTACTTC. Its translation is CASSRTGHEQYF.